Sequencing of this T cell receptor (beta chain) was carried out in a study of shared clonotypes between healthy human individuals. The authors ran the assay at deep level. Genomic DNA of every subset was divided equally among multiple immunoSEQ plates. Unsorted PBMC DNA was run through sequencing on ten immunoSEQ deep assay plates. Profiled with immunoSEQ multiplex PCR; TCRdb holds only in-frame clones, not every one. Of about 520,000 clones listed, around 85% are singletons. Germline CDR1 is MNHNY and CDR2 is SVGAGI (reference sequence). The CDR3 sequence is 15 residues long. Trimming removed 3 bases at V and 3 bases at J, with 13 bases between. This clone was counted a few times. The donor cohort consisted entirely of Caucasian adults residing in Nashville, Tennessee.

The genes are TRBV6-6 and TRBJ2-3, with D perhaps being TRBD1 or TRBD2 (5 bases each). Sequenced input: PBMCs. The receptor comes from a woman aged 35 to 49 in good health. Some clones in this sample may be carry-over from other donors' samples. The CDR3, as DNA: TGTGCCAGCAGTTATGGGGGAGAGGGGACAGATACGCAGTATTTT. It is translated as CASSYGGEGTDTQYF.